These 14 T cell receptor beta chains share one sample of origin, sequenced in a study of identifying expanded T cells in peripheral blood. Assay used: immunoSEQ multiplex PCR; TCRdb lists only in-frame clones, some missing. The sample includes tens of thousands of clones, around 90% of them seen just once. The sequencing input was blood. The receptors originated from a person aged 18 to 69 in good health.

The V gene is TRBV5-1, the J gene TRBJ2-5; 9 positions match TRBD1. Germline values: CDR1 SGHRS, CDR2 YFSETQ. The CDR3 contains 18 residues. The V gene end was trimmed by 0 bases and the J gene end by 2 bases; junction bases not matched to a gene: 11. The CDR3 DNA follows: TGCGCCAGCAGCTTGGGAGGGACAGGGACTCCGGGACAAGAGACCCAGTACTTC. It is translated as CASSLGGTGTPGQETQYF.

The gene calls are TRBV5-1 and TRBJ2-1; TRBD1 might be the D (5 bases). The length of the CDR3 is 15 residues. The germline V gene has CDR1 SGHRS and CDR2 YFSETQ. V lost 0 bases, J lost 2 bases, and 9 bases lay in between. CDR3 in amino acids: CASSLGWGPYNEQFF. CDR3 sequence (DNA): TGCGCCAGCAGCTTGGGCTGGGGCCCCTACAATGAGCAGTTCTTC.

DNA for the CDR3: TGTGCCAGTAGGCGTGCGGGGGGCACAGATACGCAGTATTTT. Translated, it gives CASRRAGGTDTQYF. The chain recombines TRBV19 with TRBJ2-3, with 7 bases fitting TRBD2. Germline CDR1 reads LNHDA; CDR2 reads SQIVND (reference sequence). This CDR3 has 14 amino acids. With V trimmed by 6 bases and J by 1 base, 4 bases remained unmatched.

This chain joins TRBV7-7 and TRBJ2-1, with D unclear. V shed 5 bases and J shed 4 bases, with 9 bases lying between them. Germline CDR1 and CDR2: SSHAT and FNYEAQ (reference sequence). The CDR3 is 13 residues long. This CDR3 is CASSRTLYNEQFF. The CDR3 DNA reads TGTGCCAGCAGCCGGACCCTGTACAATGAGCAGTTCTTC.

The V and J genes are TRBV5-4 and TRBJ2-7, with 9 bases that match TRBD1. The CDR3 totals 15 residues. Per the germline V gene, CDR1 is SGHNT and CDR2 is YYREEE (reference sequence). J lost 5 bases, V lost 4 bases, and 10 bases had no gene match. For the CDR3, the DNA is TGTGCCAGCAGCCCCGGACAGGGGACAGGCCACGAGCAGTACTTC. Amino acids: CASSPGQGTGHEQYF.

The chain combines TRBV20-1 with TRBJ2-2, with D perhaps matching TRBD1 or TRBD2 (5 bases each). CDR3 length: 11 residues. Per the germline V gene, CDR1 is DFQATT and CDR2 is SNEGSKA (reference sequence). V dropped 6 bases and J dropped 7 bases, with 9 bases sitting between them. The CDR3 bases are TGCAGTGCCCTTGGGGGCGGGGAGCTGTTTTTT. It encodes CSALGGGELFF.

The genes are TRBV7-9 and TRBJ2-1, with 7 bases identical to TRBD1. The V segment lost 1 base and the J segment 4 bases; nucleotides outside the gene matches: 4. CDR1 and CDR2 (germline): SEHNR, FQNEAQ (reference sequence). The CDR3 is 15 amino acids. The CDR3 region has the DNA TGTGCCAGCAGCTTAGGGGGACAGCCGTACAATGAGCAGTTCTTC. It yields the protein CASSLGGQPYNEQFF.

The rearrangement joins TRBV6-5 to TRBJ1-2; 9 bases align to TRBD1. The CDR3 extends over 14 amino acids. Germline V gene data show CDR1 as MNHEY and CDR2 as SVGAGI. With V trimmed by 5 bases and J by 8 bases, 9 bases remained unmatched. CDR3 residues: CASSPQGARGGYTF. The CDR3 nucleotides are TGTGCCAGCAGTCCACAGGGGGCAAGGGGCGGCTACACCTTC.

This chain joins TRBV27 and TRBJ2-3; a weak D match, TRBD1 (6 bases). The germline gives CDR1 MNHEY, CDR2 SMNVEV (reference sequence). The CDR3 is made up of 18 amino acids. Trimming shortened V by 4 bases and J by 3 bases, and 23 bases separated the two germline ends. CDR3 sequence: CASSSTFATPQGTDTQYF. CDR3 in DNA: TGTGCCAGCAGTTCGACCTTTGCTACCCCACAGGGTACAGATACGCAGTATTTT.

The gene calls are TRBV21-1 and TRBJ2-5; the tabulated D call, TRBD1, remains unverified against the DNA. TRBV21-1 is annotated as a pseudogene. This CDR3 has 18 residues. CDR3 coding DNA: TGTGCCAGCAGCAAAGAAGGGGGGACAGGTAGCCCCGAAGAGACCCAGTACTTC. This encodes CASSKEGGTGSPEETQYF.

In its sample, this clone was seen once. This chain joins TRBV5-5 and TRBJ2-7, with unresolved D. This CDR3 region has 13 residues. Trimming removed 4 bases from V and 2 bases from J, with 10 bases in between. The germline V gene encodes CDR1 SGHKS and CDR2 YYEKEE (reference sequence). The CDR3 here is CASSTTGTYEQYF. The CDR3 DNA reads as TGTGCCAGCAGCACGACTGGTACCTACGAGCAGTACTTC.

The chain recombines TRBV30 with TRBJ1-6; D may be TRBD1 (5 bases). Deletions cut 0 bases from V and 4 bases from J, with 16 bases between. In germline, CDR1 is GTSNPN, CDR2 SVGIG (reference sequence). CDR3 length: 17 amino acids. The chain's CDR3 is CAWSVGRRQLYNSPLHF. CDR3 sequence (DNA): TGTGCCTGGAGTGTAGGGAGGCGACAGTTATATAATTCACCCCTCCACTTT.

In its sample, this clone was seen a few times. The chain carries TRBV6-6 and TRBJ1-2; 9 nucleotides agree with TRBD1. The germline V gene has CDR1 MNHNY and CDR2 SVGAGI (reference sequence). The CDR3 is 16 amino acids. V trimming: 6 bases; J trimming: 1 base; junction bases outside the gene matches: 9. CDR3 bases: TGTGCCAGCAGCCGGACAGGGGCCACGGTTAACTATGGCTACACCTTC. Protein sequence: CASSRTGATVNYGYTF.

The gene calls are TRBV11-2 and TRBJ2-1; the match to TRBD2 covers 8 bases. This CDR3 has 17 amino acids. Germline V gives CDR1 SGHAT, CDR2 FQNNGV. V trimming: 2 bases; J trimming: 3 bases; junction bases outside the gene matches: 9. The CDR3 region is CASSLWGAGENYNEQFF. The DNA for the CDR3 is TGTGCCAGCAGCTTATGGGGAGCGGGGGAAAACTACAATGAGCAGTTCTTC.